The T cell receptor (beta chain) described here comes from a study of early stage breast cancer tumors. As for the study in general: The ER+/PR+/HER2- tumors included fewer than 10 ductal and four lobular carcinomas.

The V and J ends lost 5 bases and 7 bases respectively, with 20 bases between them. CDR1 and CDR2 (germline): SGHVS, FQNEAQ. The CDR3 runs to 15 residues. Findings of the study overall: Tumors had roughly 2.6-fold higher T cell density than normal breast.

The method was immunoSEQ multiplex PCR; TCRdb's version includes in-frame clones alone and lacks a portion of them. The sample has more than 7,500 clones, 70% to 80% seen once. As concerns this clone: The antigen remains undetermined.

The sequence was obtained from a person between 55 and 69 years old with breast cancer. Input material: normal breast tissue next to the tumor. The V and J genes are TRBV7-8 and TRBJ2-5, with D possibly TRBD1 on 6 matching bases. DNA for the CDR3: TGTGCCAGCAGCGACCTACAGGGCCCATCCAGGACCCAGTACTTC. It specifies CASSDLQGPSRTQYF.